This entry lists 25 T cell receptor beta chains sequenced from one sample in a study of human T cells and chemical hapten exposure. Using its own MiXCR run on the RACE reads, TCRdb lists one record per CDR3 protein. The table shows some 180,000 distinct CDR3 sequences, with approximately 26% occurring only once. Time point given: patch test 3, about 24 weeks after DPC sensitization. Treatment described: therapeutic diphenylcyclopropenone sensitization with weekly scalp DPC. Sequencing used whole blood, obtained in connection with sensitization to the hapten diphenylcyclopropenone (DPC). The receptor source for this set is a middle-aged woman with alopecia areata. Some clones in this sample may be carry-over from other donors' samples.

Only a few counts were recorded for this clonotype. The chain is built from TRBV20-1 and TRBJ1-3; TRBD1 is a possible D gene (5 bases). V dropped 5 bases and J dropped 0 bases, with 11 bases sitting between them. CDR1 and CDR2 (germline): DFQATT, SNEGSKA (reference sequence). The CDR3 loop spans 14 amino acids. The CDR3: CSAPDSSSGNTIYF. The CDR3 region has the DNA TGCAGTGCTCCAGACAGTTCCTCTGGAAACACCATATATTTT.

This chain links TRBV27 with TRBJ1-2, with D uncertain. CDR1 and CDR2 (germline): MNHEY, SMNVEV (reference sequence). This CDR3 is built from 14 residues. Trimming took 6 bases from V and 4 from J, leaving 15 bases between them. CDR3 nucleotide sequence: TGTGCCAGCAGACCCCGGACCAACTCCTATGGCTACACCTTC. Its translation: CASRPRTNSYGYTF.

The table lists this clonotype with many counts. The rearrangement joins TRBV5-5 to TRBJ2-7; 9 bases agree with TRBD1. CDR3 length equals 14 residues. J was trimmed by 6 bases and V by 3 bases; bases with no gene match: 7. Germline-derived CDR1 and CDR2 are SGHKS and YYEKEE (reference sequence). The CDR3 here is CASSSRDRALEQYF. The DNA of the CDR3 is TGTGCCAGCAGCTCCCGGGACAGGGCCCTCGAGCAGTACTTC.

In nucleotides, the CDR3 is TGCAGTGCGAGTGGGACAGGCCCCTACAATGAGCAGTTCTTC. Translation: CSASGTGPYNEQFF. The chain employs TRBV20-1 and TRBJ2-1; 8 bases are shared with TRBD1. This CDR3 has 14 residues. Trimming cost V 6 bases and J 2 bases; bases outside gene matches: 6. CDR1 is DFQATT and CDR2 is SNEGSKA in the germline V gene (reference sequence).

This clonotype was counted only a few times. The V and J genes are TRBV5-4 and TRBJ2-1, with TRBD2 identical over 12 bases. This CDR3 has 16 amino acids. Trimming cost V 0 bases and J 6 bases; bases outside gene matches: 4. Looked up from germline, CDR1 is SGHNT and CDR2 is YYREEE (reference sequence). The CDR3 nucleotides are TGTGCCAGCAGCTTGGTCCGACTAGCGGGAGCCAATGAGCAGTTCTTC. Translation: CASSLVRLAGANEQFF.

V usage is TRBV7-2 and J usage is TRBJ2-4; D remains ambiguous. V was shortened by 4 bases and J by 8 bases, with 12 bases between the two germline ends. Per germline, CDR1 SGHTA and CDR2 FQGNSA. CDR3 length equals 13 residues. In DNA, the CDR3 is TGTGCCAGCAGCTCGGCAGGTTATGACATTCAGTACTTC. It encodes CASSSAGYDIQYF.

This clonotype was seen more than once but under ten times. The chain combines TRBV11-1 with TRBJ2-3, with a weak D call TRBD2 (5 bases). The V and J ends lost 5 bases and 2 bases respectively, with 20 bases between them. Germline values: CDR1 SGHAT, CDR2 FQDESV (reference sequence). CDR3 length: 17 residues. CDR3 in DNA: TGTGCCAGCAGCACCTCTCCGGCAGGACTCCTCACAGATACGCAGTATTTT. Its protein product is CASSTSPAGLLTDTQYF.

The chain joins TRBV28 to TRBJ2-7; D ambiguous. In germline, CDR1 is MDHEN, CDR2 SYDVKM. V dropped 10 bases and J dropped 0 bases, with 7 bases sitting between them. The CDR3 covers 11 residues. The CDR3 reads CATGISYEQYF. The CDR3 region has the DNA TGTGCCACTGGGATCTCCTACGAGCAGTACTTC.

This clonotype was observed many times. The gene calls are TRBV6-6 and TRBJ1-5; TRBD1 is a possible D gene (6 bases). This CDR3 is 15 amino acids long. The V gene lost 1 base and the J gene lost 7 bases, with 14 bases spanning the gap. In germline, CDR1 is MNHNY, CDR2 SVGAGI (reference sequence). The CDR3 here is CASSYLGGADQPQHF. Here the CDR3 DNA reads TGTGCCAGCAGTTACTTGGGGGGGGCAGACCAGCCCCAGCATTTT.

Only a few counts were recorded for this clonotype. The V and J genes are TRBV6-6 and TRBJ2-5; possible D gene TRBD1, 6 bases. Germline V gene data show CDR1 as MNHNY and CDR2 as SVGAGI (reference sequence). The CDR3 is 13 amino acids. V shed 5 bases and J shed 4 bases, with 11 bases lying between them. For the CDR3, the DNA is TGTGCCAGCAGTCACAGGGTCGGAGAGACCCAGTACTTC. Translated: CASSHRVGETQYF.

This clonotype appeared a few times. The chain is built from TRBV11-2 and TRBJ2-5; no firm D call. The CDR3 runs to 13 residues. The V gene lost 4 bases and the J gene lost 1 base, with 7 bases spanning the gap. Germline values: CDR1 SGHAT, CDR2 FQNNGV. The CDR3, as DNA: TGTGCCAGCAGCTATACTACCCAAGAGACCCAGTACTTC. Its protein product is CASSYTTQETQYF.

This clonotype was observed once. At one of its ends the junction is not consistent with the germline gene, which may arise from a read error. The V gene is TRBV5-1, the J gene TRBJ2-5, with 10 bases aligning to TRBD1. Germline V lookup: CDR1 SGHRS, CDR2 YFSETQ. The length of the CDR3 is 15 residues. CDR3: CVSSPRTGGGETQYF. The CDR3 DNA reads as TGCGTCAGCAGCCCCCGGACAGGGGGGGGAGAGACCCAGTACTTC.

This chain joins TRBV6-5 and TRBJ2-7; TRBD2 aligns across 14 bases. The ends lost 2 bases at V and 6 bases at J; junction bases unmatched: 6. Germline V gives CDR1 MNHEY, CDR2 SVGAGI. The CDR3 extends over 16 amino acids. The CDR3 nucleotides read TGTGCCAGCAGTTACGCGGGACTAGCGGGAGCAGTCGAGCAGTACTTC. Encoded protein: CASSYAGLAGAVEQYF.

This clonotype was found many times. The chain recombines TRBV20-1 with TRBJ2-3; D might be TRBD2 (6 bases). The V end was cut by 0 bases, the J end by 1 base, with 11 bases between. The CDR3 runs to 15 residues. CDR1 and CDR2 from the germline V gene are DFQATT and SNEGSKA (reference sequence). The CDR3 coding sequence is TGCAGTGCTAGAGATTTTAAGCGGGGCACAGATACGCAGTATTTT. Translated, it gives CSARDFKRGTDTQYF.

V is TRBV21-1 and J is TRBJ2-7; TRBD1 is taken as the D call from the table, unchecked against the DNA. TRBV21-1 counts as a pseudogene. This CDR3 spans 16 amino acids. The CDR3: CASSTRQGTGTYEQYF. In nucleotides, the CDR3 is TGTGCCAGCAGCACCCGTCAGGGGACAGGCACCTACGAGCAGTACTTC.

The genes are TRBV4-3 and TRBJ2-7, with 9 bases identical to TRBD1. Trimming cost V 1 base and J 0 bases; bases outside gene matches: 7. The CDR3 is made up of 17 amino acids. Germline V CDR1 and CDR2: LGHNA, YSLEER. The CDR3 DNA sequence: TGCGCCAGCAGCCAAGCCCTGGGACAGGGATCCTCCTACGAGCAGTACTTC. Translating gives CASSQALGQGSSYEQYF.

V usage is TRBV28 and J usage is TRBJ2-3; 7 positions match TRBD2. V trimming: 5 bases; J trimming: 0 bases; junction bases outside the gene matches: 8. The germline V gene has CDR1 MDHEN and CDR2 SYDVKM. The CDR3 totals 16 residues. The CDR3: CASSPLGAGSTDTQYF. Written as DNA, the CDR3 is TGTGCCAGCAGTCCCCTCGGAGCGGGAAGCACAGATACGCAGTATTTT. Looking up the rest from reference TRBV28 and TRBJ2-3 gives the full variable domain: DVKVTQSSRYLVKRTGEKVFLECVQDMDHENMFWYRQDPGLGLRLIYFSYDVKMKEKGDIPEGYSVSREKKERFSLILESASTNQTSMYLCASSPLGAGSTDTQYFGPGTRLTVL.

This clonotype was detected a few times. This chain joins TRBV7-3 and TRBJ1-1; no definite D call. V was shortened by 2 bases and J by 8 bases, with 12 bases between the two germline ends. The CDR3 consists of 13 residues. From germline, CDR1 is SGHTA and CDR2 FQGTGA. DNA of the CDR3: TGTGCCAGCAGCTTATACATGGCGACCGAAGCTTTCTTT. It codes for CASSLYMATEAFF.

V gene TRBV29-1 combines with J gene TRBJ2-5, with TRBD2 identical over 11 bases. This CDR3 region has 16 residues. Germline trimming cut 6 bases from V and 5 bases from J; bases unmatched to any gene: 14. CDR1 is SQVTM, CDR2 ANQGSEA, per germline. Written as DNA, the CDR3 is TGCAGCGTGGCAACCGGGACTAGCGGAGCCAGGGAGACCCAGTACTTC. It translates to CSVATGTSGARETQYF.

In this sample, this clonotype turned up a few times. The V and J genes are TRBV29-1 and TRBJ2-5; a possible D gene is TRBD2 (6 bases). This CDR3 is 13 amino acids long. Trimming took off 7 bases at V and 2 bases at J, with 14 bases between the two ends. Germline assignment: CDR1 SQVTM and CDR2 ANQGSEA. CDR3 sequence (DNA): TGCAGCGCCGACCTCGCGGGACAAGAGACCCAGTACTTC. It translates to CSADLAGQETQYF.

V is TRBV27 and J is TRBJ2-3, with D tentatively TRBD1 (6 bases). The CDR3 has 14 residues. The V gene's germline CDR1 is MNHEY and CDR2 SMNVEV (reference sequence). Trimming pared 6 bases from V and 4 bases from J, leaving 14 bases between. CDR3 residues: CASRNLQGSDTQYF. CDR3 in DNA: TGTGCCAGCAGAAACCTACAGGGTTCAGATACGCAGTATTTT.

A few counts support this clonotype. The rearrangement uses TRBV7-9 and TRBJ2-2, with a possible D match to TRBD1 (6 bases). Trimming cost V 5 bases and J 0 bases, with 13 bases left between them. This CDR3 spans 16 amino acids. Germline CDR1 and CDR2: SEHNR and FQNEAQ (reference sequence). This chain's CDR3 is CASSRSGTTNTGELFF. The CDR3 nucleotides read TGTGCCAGCAGCCGTTCCGGGACAACGAACACCGGGGAGCTGTTTTTT.

A note on this clonotype: A clone one base away is much larger, so this may be a read error. The chain recombines TRBV5-1 with TRBJ2-5; maybe TRBD1 (5 bases). The CDR3 covers 14 residues. The germline gives CDR1 SGHRS, CDR2 YFSETQ. The CDR3: CANSTGRDQETQYF. The DNA for the CDR3 is TGCGCCAACAGCACAGGACGGGACCAAGAGACCCAGTACTTC.

J is TRBJ1-6 and V is TRBV20-1; 9 bases are shared with TRBD1. From germline, CDR1 is DFQATT and CDR2 SNEGSKA (reference sequence). The trim removed 5 bases at V and 17 bases at J, leaving 7 bases unmatched. The CDR3 is 11 amino acids. CDR3 sequence reads: CSARTGASFHF. CDR3 bases: TGCAGTGCTCGGACAGGGGCAAGCTTCCACTTT.

This clonotype was seen more than once but under ten times. The chain couples TRBV5-1 to TRBJ2-7, with TRBD1 identical over 7 bases. With 0 bases clipped from V and 1 base from J, the junction kept 4 bases outside the gene matches. The CDR3 totals 15 residues. Germline V gives CDR1 SGHRS, CDR2 YFSETQ. The CDR3 DNA is TGCGCCAGCAGCTTGGCGGGACAGAAATCCTACGAGCAGTACTTC. Its protein is CASSLAGQKSYEQYF.